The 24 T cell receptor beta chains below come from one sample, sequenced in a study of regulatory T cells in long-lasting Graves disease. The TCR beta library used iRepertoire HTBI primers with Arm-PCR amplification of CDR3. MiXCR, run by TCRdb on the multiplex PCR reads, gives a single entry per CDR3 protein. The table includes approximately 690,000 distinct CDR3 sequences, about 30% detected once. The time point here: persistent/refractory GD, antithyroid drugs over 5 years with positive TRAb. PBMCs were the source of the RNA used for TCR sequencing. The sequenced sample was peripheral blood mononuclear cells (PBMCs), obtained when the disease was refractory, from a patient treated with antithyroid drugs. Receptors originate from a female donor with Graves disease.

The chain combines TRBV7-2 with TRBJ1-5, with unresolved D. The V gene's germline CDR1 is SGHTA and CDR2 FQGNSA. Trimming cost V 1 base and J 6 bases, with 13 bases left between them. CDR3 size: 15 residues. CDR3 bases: TGTGCCAGCAGCTTAGGTGAAGGGTCGGGTCAGCCCCAGCATTTT. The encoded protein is CASSLGEGSGQPQHF.

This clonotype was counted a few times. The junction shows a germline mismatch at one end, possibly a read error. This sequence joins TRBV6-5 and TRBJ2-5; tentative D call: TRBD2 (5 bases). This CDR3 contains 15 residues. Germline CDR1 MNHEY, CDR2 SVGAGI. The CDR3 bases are TGTGCCAGCAGTTACTCCCTTGGGAGACAAGAGACCCATTACTTC. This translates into CASSYSLGRQETHYF.

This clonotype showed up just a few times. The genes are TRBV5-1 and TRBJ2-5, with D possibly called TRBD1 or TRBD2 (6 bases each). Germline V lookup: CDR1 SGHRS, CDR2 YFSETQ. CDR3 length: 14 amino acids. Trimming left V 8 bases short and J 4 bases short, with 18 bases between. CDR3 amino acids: CASRSLGGRETQYF. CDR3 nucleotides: TGCGCCAGTCGGAGTTTGGGGGGCCGAGAGACCCAGTACTTC.

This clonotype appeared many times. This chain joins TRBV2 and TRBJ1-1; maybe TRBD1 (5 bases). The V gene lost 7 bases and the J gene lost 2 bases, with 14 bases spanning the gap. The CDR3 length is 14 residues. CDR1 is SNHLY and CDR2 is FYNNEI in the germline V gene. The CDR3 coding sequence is TGTGCCAGCAACCGAGACAGAGGAAACACTGAAGCTTTCTTT. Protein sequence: CASNRDRGNTEAFF.

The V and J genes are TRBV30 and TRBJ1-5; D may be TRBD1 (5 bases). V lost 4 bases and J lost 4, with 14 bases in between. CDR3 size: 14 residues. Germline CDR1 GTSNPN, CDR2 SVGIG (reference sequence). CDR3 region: CAWNRRGGNQPQHF. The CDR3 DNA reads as TGTGCCTGGAATCGGCGGGGGGGAAATCAGCCCCAGCATTTT.

DNA for the CDR3: TGCAGCGTTTCCCGGCCTTCAAGAACAAACACTGAAGCTTTCTTT. Encoded protein: CSVSRPSRTNTEAFF. V and J are TRBV29-1 and TRBJ1-1; D is undetermined. Trimming stripped 5 bases from V and 2 bases from J, with 18 bases between. Germline CDR1 reads SQVTM; CDR2 reads ANQGSEA. The CDR3 is 15 amino acids.

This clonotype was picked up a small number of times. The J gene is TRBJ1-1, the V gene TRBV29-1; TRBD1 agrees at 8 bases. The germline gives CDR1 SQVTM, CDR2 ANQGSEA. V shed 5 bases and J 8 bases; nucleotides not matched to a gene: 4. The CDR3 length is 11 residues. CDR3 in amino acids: CSVRDRLEAFF. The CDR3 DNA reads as TGCAGCGTTCGGGACAGGTTAGAAGCTTTCTTT.

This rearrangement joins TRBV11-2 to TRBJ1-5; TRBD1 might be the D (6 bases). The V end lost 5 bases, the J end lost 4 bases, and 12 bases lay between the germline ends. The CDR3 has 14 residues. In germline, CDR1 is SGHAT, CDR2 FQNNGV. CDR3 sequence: CASSKKGTNQPQHF. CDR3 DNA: TGTGCCAGCAGCAAAAAGGGGACAAATCAGCCCCAGCATTTT.

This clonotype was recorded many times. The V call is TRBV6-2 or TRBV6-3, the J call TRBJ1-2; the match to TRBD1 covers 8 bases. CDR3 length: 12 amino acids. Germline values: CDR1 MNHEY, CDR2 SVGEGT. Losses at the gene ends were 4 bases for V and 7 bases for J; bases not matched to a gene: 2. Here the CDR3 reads CASSWTGTGYTF. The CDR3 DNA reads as TGTGCCAGCAGTTGGACAGGGACTGGCTACACCTTC.

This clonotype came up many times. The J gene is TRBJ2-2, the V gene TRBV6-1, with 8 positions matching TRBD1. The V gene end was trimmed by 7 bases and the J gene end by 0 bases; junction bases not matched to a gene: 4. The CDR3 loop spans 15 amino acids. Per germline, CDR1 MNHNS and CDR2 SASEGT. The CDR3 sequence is CASNPTGANTGELFF. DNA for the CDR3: TGTGCCAGCAACCCGACAGGGGCGAACACCGGGGAGCTGTTTTTT.

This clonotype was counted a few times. This chain's CDR3 is CASSSFGGLGTEAFF. The CDR3 DNA is TGTGCCAGCAGCTCTTTTGGGGGGCTGGGCACTGAAGCTTTCTTT. The rearrangement joins TRBV7-3 to TRBJ1-1, with D possibly being TRBD1 (6 bases). The CDR3 is 15 amino acids. The V gene lost 4 bases and the J gene lost 4 bases, with 16 bases spanning the gap. From germline, CDR1 is SGHTA and CDR2 FQGTGA.

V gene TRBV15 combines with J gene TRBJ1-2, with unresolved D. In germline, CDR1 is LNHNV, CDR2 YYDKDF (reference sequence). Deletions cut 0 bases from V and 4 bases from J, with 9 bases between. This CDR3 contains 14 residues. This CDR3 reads CATSRDKRSYGYTF. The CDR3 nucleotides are TGTGCCACCAGCAGAGATAAGAGGAGCTATGGCTACACCTTC.

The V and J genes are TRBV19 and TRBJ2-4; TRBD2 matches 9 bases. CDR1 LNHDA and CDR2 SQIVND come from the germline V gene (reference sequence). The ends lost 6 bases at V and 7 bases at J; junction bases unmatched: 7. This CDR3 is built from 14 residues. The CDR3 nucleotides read TGTGCCAGTAGACGTAGCGGGAGCGGGAACATTCAGTACTTC. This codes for CASRRSGSGNIQYF.

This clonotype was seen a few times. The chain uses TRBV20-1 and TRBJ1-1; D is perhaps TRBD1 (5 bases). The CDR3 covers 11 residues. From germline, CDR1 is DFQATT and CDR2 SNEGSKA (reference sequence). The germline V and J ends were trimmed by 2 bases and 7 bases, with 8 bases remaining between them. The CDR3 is CSARKQGEAFF. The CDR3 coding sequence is TGCAGTGCTAGAAAGCAGGGTGAAGCTTTCTTT.

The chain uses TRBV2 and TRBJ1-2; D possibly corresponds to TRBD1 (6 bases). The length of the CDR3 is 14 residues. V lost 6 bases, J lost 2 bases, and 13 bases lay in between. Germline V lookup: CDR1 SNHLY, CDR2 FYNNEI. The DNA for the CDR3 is TGTGCCAGCAGCCCATCCACAGGGAACTATGGCTACACCTTC. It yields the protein CASSPSTGNYGYTF.

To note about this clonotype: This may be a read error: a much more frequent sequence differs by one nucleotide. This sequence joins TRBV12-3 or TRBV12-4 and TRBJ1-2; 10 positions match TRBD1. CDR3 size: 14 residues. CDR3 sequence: CAGRGQGSIFGYTF. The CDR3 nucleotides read TGTGCCGGCAGGGGACAGGGGTCCATATTTGGCTACACCTTC.

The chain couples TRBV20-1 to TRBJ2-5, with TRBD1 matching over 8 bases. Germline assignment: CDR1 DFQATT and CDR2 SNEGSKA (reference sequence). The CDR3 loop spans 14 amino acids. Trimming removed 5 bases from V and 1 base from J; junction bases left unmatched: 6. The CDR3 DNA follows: TGCAGTGCTTCCCCGGGACAGGCCCAAGAGACCCAGTACTTC. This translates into CSASPGQAQETQYF.

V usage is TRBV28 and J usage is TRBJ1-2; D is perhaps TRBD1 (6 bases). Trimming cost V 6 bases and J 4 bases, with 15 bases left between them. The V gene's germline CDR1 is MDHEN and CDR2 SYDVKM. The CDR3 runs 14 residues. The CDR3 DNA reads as TGTGCCAGCAGCAATTACAGGGTTTCCTATGGCTACACCTTC. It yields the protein CASSNYRVSYGYTF.

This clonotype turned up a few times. CDR3: CASSYVRVKNSPLHF. The CDR3 nucleotides read TGTGCCAGCAGTTACGTCAGGGTCAAGAATTCACCCCTCCACTTT. V and J are TRBV6-5 and TRBJ1-6; D might be TRBD1 (5 bases). Germline CDR1 is MNHEY and CDR2 is SVGAGI. The CDR3 totals 15 residues. Trimming removed 2 bases at V and 7 bases at J, with 12 bases between.

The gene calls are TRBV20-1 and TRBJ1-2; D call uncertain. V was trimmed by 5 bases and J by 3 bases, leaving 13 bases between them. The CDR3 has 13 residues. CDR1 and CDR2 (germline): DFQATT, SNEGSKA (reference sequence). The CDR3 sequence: CSAGSAQDYGYTF. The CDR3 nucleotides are TGCAGTGCTGGGTCGGCCCAGGACTATGGCTACACCTTC.

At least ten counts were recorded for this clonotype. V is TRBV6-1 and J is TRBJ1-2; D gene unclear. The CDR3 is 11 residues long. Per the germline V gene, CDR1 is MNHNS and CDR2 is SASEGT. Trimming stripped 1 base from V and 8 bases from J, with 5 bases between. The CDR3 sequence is CASSEVGGYTF. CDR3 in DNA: TGTGCCAGCAGTGAAGTAGGGGGCTACACCTTC.

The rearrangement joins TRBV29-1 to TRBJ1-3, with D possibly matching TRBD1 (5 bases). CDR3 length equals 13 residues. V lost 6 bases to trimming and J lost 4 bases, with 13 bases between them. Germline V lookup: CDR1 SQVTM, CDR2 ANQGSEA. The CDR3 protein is CSVAGTGGNTIYF. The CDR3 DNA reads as TGCAGCGTCGCAGGGACGGGCGGAAACACCATATATTTT.

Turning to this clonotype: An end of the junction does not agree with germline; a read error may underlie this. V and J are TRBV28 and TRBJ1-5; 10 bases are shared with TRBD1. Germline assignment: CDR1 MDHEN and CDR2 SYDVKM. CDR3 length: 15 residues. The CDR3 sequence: CAGSLDRGRGQPQHF. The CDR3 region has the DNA TGTGCCGGCAGTTTAGACAGGGGGCGAGGTCAGCCCCAGCATTTT.

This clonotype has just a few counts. CDR3 loop: CASSLATAVSGNTIYF. CDR3 DNA: TGTGCCAGCAGCTTAGCGACAGCCGTCTCTGGAAACACCATATATTTT. The rearrangement links TRBV13 to TRBJ1-3, with D perhaps TRBD1 (5 bases). The CDR3 extends over 16 amino acids. Germline loops: CDR1 PRHDT, CDR2 FYEKMQ (reference sequence). V shed 1 base and J shed 0 bases, with 10 bases lying between them.